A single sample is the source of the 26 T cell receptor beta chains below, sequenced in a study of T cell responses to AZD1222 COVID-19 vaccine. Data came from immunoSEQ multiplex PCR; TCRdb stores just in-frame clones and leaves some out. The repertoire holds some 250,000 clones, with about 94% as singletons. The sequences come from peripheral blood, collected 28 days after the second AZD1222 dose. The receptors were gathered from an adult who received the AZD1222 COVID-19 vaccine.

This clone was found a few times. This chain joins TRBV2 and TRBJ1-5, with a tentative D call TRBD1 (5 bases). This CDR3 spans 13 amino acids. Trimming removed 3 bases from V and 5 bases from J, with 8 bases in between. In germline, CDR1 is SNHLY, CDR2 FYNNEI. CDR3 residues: CASSDRAYQPQHF. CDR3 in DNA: TGTGCCAGCAGTGACAGGGCATATCAGCCCCAGCATTTT.

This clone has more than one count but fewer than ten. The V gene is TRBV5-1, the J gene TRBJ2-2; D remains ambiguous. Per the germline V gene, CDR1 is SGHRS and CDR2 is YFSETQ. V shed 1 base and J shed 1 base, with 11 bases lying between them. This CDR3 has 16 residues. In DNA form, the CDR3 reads TGCGCCAGCAGCTTGATCGACGGTAGGAACACCGGGGAGCTGTTTTTT. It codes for CASSLIDGRNTGELFF.

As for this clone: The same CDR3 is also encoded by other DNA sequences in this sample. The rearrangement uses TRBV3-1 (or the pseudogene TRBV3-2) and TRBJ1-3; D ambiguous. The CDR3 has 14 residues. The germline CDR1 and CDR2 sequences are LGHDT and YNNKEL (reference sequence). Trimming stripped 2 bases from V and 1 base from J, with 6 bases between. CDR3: CASSQPGSGNTIYF. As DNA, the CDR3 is TGTGCCAGCAGCCAACCGGGATCTGGAAACACCATATATTTT.

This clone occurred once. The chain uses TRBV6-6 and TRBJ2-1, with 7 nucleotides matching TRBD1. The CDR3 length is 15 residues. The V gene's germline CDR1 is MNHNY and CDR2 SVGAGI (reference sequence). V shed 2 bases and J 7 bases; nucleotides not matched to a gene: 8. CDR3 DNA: TGTGCCAGCAGTTACCGGGACAGAGGTCCTAATGAGCAGTTCTTC. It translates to CASSYRDRGPNEQFF.

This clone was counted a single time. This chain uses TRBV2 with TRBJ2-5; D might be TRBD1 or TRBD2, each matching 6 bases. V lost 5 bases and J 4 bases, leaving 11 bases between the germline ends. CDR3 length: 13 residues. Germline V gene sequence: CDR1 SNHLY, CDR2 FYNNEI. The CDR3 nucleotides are TGTGCCAGCAGTCCCCGGGGGCGAGAGACCCAGTACTTC. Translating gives CASSPRGRETQYF.

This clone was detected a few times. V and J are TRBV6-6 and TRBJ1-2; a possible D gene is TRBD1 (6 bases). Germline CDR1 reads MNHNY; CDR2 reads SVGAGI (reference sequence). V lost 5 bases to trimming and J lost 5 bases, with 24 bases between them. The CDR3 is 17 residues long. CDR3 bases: TGTGCCAGCAGTCCCCACCGGGACAACCCTAATAGTTATGGCTACACCTTC. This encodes CASSPHRDNPNSYGYTF.

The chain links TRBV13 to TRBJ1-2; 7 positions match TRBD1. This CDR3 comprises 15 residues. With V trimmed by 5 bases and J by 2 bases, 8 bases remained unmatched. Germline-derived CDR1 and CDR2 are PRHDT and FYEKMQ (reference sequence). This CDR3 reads CASSLFDRENYGYTF. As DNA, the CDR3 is TGTGCCAGCAGCCTATTTGACAGGGAGAACTATGGCTACACCTTC.

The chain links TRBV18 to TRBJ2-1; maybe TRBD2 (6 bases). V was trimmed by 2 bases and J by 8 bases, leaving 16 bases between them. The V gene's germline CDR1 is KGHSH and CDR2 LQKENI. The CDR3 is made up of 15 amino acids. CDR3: CASSPFGAGGDEQFF. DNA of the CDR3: TGTGCCAGCTCACCATTCGGGGCAGGAGGGGATGAGCAGTTCTTC.

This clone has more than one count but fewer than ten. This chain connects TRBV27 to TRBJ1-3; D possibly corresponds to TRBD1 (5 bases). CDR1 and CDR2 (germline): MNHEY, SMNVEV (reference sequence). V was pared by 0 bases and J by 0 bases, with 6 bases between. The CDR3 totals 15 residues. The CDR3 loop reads CASSLSTDSGNTIYF. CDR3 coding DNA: TGTGCCAGCAGTTTATCGACAGACTCTGGAAACACCATATATTTT.

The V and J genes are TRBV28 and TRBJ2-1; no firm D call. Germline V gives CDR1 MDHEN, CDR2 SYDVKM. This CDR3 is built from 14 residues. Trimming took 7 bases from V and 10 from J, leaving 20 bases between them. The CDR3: CASTSTFPGAEQFF. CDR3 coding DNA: TGTGCCAGCACCTCCACCTTTCCCGGCGCCGAGCAGTTCTTC.

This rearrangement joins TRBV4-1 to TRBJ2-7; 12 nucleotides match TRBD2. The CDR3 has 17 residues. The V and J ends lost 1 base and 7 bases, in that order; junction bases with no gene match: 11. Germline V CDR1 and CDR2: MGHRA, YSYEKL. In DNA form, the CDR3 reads TGCGCCAGCAGCCAAGGAGGACTAGCGGGATACCCCTCGGAGCAGTACTTC. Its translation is CASSQGGLAGYPSEQYF.

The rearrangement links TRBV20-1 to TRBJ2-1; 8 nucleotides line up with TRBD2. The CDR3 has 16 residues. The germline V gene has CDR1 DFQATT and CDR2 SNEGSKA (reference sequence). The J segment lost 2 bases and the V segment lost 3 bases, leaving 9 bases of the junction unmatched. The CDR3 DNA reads TGCAGTGCTAGTTTCCTTGCGGGAGGACCCTACAATGAGCAGTTCTTC. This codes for CSASFLAGGPYNEQFF.

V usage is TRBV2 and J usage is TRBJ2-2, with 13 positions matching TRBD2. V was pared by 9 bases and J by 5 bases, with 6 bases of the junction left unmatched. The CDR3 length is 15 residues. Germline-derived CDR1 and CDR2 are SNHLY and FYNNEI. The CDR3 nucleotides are TGTGCCAGAGAGGGACTAGCGGGAAAAACCGGGGAGCTGTTTTTT. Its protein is CAREGLAGKTGELFF.

This CDR3 reads CASSLGSYYNSPLHF. DNA of the CDR3: TGTGCCAGCAGTTTGGGCAGCTACTATAATTCACCCCTCCACTTT. This chain connects TRBV28 to TRBJ1-6; unclear D gene. Trimming took off 3 bases at V and 3 bases at J, with 9 bases between the two ends. Germline values: CDR1 MDHEN, CDR2 SYDVKM. The CDR3 has 15 residues.

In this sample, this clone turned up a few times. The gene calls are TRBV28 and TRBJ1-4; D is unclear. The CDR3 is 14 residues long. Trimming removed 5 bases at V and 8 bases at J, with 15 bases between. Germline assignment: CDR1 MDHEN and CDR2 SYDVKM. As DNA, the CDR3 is TGTGCCAGCAGTACTCGAGGTCCAGGAGAAAAACTGTTTTTT. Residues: CASSTRGPGEKLFF.

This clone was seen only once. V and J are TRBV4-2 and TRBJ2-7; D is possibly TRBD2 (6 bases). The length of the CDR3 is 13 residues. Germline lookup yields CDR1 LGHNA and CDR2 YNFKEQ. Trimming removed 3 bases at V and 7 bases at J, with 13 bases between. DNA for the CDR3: TGTGCCAGCAGCCAGGACCAGGGAGGAGAGCAGTACTTC. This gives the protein CASSQDQGGEQYF.

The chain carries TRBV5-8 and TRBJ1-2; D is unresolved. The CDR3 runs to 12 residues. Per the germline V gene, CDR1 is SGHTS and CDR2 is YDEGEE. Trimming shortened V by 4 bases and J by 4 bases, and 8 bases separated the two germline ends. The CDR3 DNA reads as TGTGCCAGCAGCCTACAGTCCTATGGCTACACCTTC. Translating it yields CASSLQSYGYTF.

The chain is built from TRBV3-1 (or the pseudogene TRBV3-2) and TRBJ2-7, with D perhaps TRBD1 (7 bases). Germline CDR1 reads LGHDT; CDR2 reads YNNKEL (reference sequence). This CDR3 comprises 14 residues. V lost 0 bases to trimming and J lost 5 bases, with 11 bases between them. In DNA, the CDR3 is TGTGCCAGCAGCCAAGAAGGGGGGACAGACGAGCAGTACTTC. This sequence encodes CASSQEGGTDEQYF.

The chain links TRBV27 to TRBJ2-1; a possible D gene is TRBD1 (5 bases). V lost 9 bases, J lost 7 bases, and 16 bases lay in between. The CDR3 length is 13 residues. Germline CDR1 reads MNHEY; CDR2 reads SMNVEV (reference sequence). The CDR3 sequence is CASSIWGSNEQFF. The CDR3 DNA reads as TGTGCCAGTAGCATTTGGGGCTCGAATGAGCAGTTCTTC.

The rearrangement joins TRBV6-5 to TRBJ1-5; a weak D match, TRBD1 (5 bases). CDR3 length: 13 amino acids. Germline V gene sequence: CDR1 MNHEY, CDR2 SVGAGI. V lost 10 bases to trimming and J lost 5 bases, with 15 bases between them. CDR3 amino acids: CATTMTVYQPQHF. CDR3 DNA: TGTGCCACCACGATGACAGTTTATCAGCCCCAGCATTTT.

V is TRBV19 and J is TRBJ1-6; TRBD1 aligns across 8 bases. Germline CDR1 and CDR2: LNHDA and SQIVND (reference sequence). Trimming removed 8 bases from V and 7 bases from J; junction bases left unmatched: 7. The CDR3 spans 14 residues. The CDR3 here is CASLRTGSNSPLHF. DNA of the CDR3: TGTGCCAGTCTACGGACAGGGTCCAATTCACCCCTCCACTTT.

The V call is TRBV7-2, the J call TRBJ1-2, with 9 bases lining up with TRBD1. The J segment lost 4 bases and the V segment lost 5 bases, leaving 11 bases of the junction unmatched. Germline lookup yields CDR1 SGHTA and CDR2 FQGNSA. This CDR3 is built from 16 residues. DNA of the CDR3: TGTGCCAGCAGCCCACCGGGACAGGGAGATGGCTATGGCTACACCTTC. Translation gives CASSPPGQGDGYGYTF.

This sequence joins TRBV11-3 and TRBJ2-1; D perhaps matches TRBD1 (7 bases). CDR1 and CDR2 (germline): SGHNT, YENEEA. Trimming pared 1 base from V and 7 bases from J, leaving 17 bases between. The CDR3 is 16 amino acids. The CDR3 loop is CASSLGQGDWKNEQFF. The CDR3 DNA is TGTGCCAGCAGCTTAGGTCAGGGGGACTGGAAGAATGAGCAGTTCTTC.

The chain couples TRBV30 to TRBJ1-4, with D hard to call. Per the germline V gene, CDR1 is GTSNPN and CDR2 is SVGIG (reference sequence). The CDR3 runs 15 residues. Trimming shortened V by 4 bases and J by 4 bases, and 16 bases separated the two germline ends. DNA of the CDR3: TGTGCCTGGACCCCCTATGGGGAATTTAATGAAAAACTGTTTTTT. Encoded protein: CAWTPYGEFNEKLFF. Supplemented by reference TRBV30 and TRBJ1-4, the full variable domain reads SQTIHQWPATLVQPVGSPLSLECTVEGTSNPNLYWYRQAAGRGLQLLFYSVGIGQISSEVPQNLSASRPQDRQFILSSKKLLLSDSGFYLCAWTPYGEFNEKLFFGSGTQLSVL.

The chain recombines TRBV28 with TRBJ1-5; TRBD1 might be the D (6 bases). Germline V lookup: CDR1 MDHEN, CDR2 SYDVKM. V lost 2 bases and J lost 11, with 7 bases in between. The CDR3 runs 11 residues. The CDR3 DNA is TGTGCCAGCAGTTTAGGGGGCTCCCAGCATTTT. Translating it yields CASSLGGSQHF.

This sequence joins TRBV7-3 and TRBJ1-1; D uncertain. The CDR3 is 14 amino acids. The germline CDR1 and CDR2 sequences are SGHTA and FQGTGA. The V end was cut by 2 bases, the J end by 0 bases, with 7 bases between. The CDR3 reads CASSLGRMNTEAFF. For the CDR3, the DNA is TGTGCCAGCAGCTTAGGGCGTATGAACACTGAAGCTTTCTTT.